A single sample is the source of the 16 T cell receptor beta chains below, sequenced in a study of vaccination and CD4 T cells after COVID-19. Their antigen targets remain unknown. Scientists ran DNA taken from cultured CD4+ T cells through the Oncomine TCR Beta short-read assay for sequencing. TCRdb re-called the PCR reads with MiXCR, one entry per CDR3 protein. The sample contains about 14,000 distinct CDR3 sequences, 50% to 75% of which appear only once. The treatment here: roughly ten-day PBMC culture with coronavirus spike peptide pools or control peptides (ViraFEST assay). The sample comprised CD4+ T cells from blood, cultured in vitro. These receptors were obtained from a human donor who had recovered from COVID-19.

This clonotype turned up a few times. The chain joins TRBV19 to TRBJ1-5; the D is unclear. CDR3 size: 13 residues. Germline values: CDR1 LNHDA, CDR2 SQIVND (reference sequence). Trimming took off 2 bases at V and 5 bases at J, with 7 bases between the two ends. CDR3 sequence reads: CASSIQSDQPQHF. The CDR3 DNA is TGTGCCAGTAGTATACAGTCGGATCAGCCCCAGCATTTT.

This chain connects TRBV20-1 to TRBJ2-5, with D maybe TRBD1 (6 bases). The length of the CDR3 is 14 residues. V lost 2 bases to trimming and J lost 7 bases, with 17 bases between them. Per germline, CDR1 DFQATT and CDR2 SNEGSKA (reference sequence). CDR3 loop: CSARPPDSPGTQYF. The CDR3 nucleotides are TGCAGTGCTAGACCCCCGGACAGCCCAGGGACCCAGTACTTC.

There are a few counts of this clonotype. The V call is TRBV7-2, the J call TRBJ1-1; D perhaps matches TRBD1 (5 bases). V was trimmed by 1 base and J by 5 bases, leaving 20 bases between them. The length of the CDR3 is 17 residues. Germline CDR1 is SGHTA and CDR2 is FQGNSA. The CDR3 is CASSLGGGARSFTEAFF. As DNA, the CDR3 is TGTGCCAGCAGCTTAGGTGGTGGGGCGCGTAGTTTTACTGAAGCTTTCTTT.

This clonotype occurred a few times. The chain uses TRBV6-5 and TRBJ2-3, with D possibly TRBD2 on 6 matching bases. CDR1 is MNHEY, CDR2 SVGAGI, per germline. Between the trimmed V and J ends, which lost 2 bases and 7 bases, there was a span of 10 bases. This CDR3 spans 13 amino acids. CDR3 region: CASSYPGLNTQYF. The CDR3 DNA follows: TGTGCCAGCAGTTACCCGGGACTGAATACGCAGTATTTT.

This sequence joins TRBV19 and TRBJ1-2, with unresolved D. This CDR3 region has 14 residues. V lost 3 bases to trimming and J lost 3 bases, with 11 bases between them. CDR1 is LNHDA and CDR2 is SQIVND in the germline V gene (reference sequence). The CDR3 sequence is CASSMDGGDYGYTF. The CDR3 DNA reads as TGTGCCAGTAGTATGGACGGAGGAGACTATGGCTACACCTTC.

The CDR3 bases are TGCAGTGCTAGAGTTATGAATTACGAGACCCAGTACTTC. Amino acid sequence: CSARVMNYETQYF. V usage is TRBV20-1 and J usage is TRBJ2-5; D is unclear. Germline CDR1 is DFQATT and CDR2 is SNEGSKA (reference sequence). The V end lost 1 base, the J end lost 5 bases, and 11 bases lay between the germline ends. This CDR3 has 13 residues.

In the case of this clonotype: The junction departs from germline at one end; a sequencing error may be responsible. This chain links TRBV27 with TRBJ2-3; TRBD1 is a possible D gene (5 bases). The CDR3 contains 15 residues. Germline CDR1 MNHEY, CDR2 SMNVEV (reference sequence). The chain's CDR3 is CASGFVRGNTDTQYF. The CDR3 coding sequence is TGTGCCAGCGGTTTTGTAAGGGGAAACACAGATACGCAGTATTTT.

The V call is TRBV11-2, the J call TRBJ1-1; D perhaps matches TRBD1 (6 bases). The V gene's germline CDR1 is SGHAT and CDR2 FQNNGV. V lost 2 bases, J lost 1 base, and 14 bases lay in between. The CDR3 length is 16 residues. DNA for the CDR3: TGTGCCAGCAGCTTACTTTCGGGGGGCGCGAACACTGAAGCTTTCTTT. It yields the protein CASSLLSGGANTEAFF.

This clonotype turned up a few times. This chain's CDR3 is CASRASSPRSTSGYTF. CDR3 bases: TGTGCCAGCAGGGCGTCCTCGCCGCGGAGCACGTCGGGCTACACCTTC. The gene calls are TRBV27 and TRBJ1-2, with D unclear. The CDR3 covers 16 residues. The V and J ends lost 6 bases and 8 bases respectively, with 25 bases between them. CDR1 and CDR2 from the germline V gene are MNHEY and SMNVEV (reference sequence).

The chain has TRBV6-1 and TRBJ1-5; 11 bases match TRBD1. CDR1 and CDR2 (germline): MNHNS, SASEGT. CDR3 size: 18 residues. The ends lost 5 bases at V and 0 bases at J; junction bases unmatched: 9. CDR3 nucleotide sequence: TGTGCCAGCAGTAGGGGACAGGGGGGTTCCTATAGCAATCAGCCCCAGCATTTT. It specifies CASSRGQGGSYSNQPQHF.

A few counts support this clonotype. This rearrangement joins TRBV20-1 to TRBJ1-1, with TRBD1 matching 8 bases. The germline CDR1 and CDR2 sequences are DFQATT and SNEGSKA (reference sequence). V shed 6 bases, J shed 5 bases, and the junction held 5 bases outside the gene matches. CDR3 size: 12 residues. This CDR3 reads CSASGGWTEAFF. CDR3 sequence (DNA): TGCAGTGCGTCAGGGGGCTGGACTGAAGCTTTCTTT.

The chain links TRBV12-3 or TRBV12-4 to TRBJ1-5; 10 bases agree with TRBD1. J was trimmed by 1 base and V by 6 bases; bases with no gene match: 9. The CDR3 totals 17 residues. This chain's CDR3 is CASSPGDRGRSNQPQHF. The CDR3 DNA sequence: TGTGCCAGCAGCCCAGGGGACAGGGGCCGAAGCAATCAGCCCCAGCATTTT.

V is TRBV4-3 and J is TRBJ2-3; 14 bases line up with TRBD2. The V gene end was trimmed by 3 bases and the J gene end by 5 bases; junction bases not matched to a gene: 7. The CDR3 loop spans 17 amino acids. Germline V gives CDR1 LGHNA, CDR2 YSLEER. The DNA of the CDR3 is TGCGCCAGCAGCCATCTGCGACTAGCGGGGGGGGAAGATACGCAGTATTTT. It is translated as CASSHLRLAGGEDTQYF.

Comments on this clonotype: The germline gene is not matched at one end of the junction; a read error may be the cause. The genes are TRBV7-7 and TRBJ1-5, with a possible D match to TRBD1 (6 bases). Germline V gene data show CDR1 as SSHAT and CDR2 as FNYEAQ (reference sequence). The CDR3 runs to 16 residues. The DNA of the CDR3 is TGTGCTAGCAGCTTAGGGGGGGCGGGGATCAATCAGCCCCAGCATTTT. Residues: CASSLGGAGINQPQHF.

This clonotype was counted once. CDR3 DNA: TGTGCCAGCTCACCACCCGAGGGCAATCAGCCCCAGCATTTT. Translating it yields CASSPPEGNQPQHF. The chain couples TRBV18 to TRBJ1-5, with unresolved D. Germline CDR1 reads KGHSH; CDR2 reads LQKENI. There are 14 residues in the CDR3. Deletions cut 0 bases from V and 2 bases from J, with 5 bases between. Filled out from reference TRBV18 and TRBJ1-5, the complete variable domain reads NAGVMQNPRHLVRRRGQEARLRCSPMKGHSHVYWYRQLPEEGLKFMVYLQKENIIDESGMPKERFSAEFPKEGPSILRIQQVVRGDSAAYFCASSPPEGNQPQHFGDGTRLSIL.

V gene TRBV20-1 combines with J gene TRBJ2-1; unclear D gene. V was trimmed by 4 bases and J by 0 bases, leaving 7 bases between them. This CDR3 comprises 13 residues. CDR1 DFQATT and CDR2 SNEGSKA come from the germline V gene (reference sequence). This CDR3 is CSATGVSYNEQFF. The CDR3 region has the DNA TGCAGTGCTACCGGAGTCTCCTACAATGAGCAGTTCTTC.